The entry that follows covers one T cell receptor (beta chain) sequence. Its target is not known. The sample comes from a study of B cell selection in AIRE deficiency. Study-level findings and limits: Patient Tconv cells held 25% to 35% of Treg sequences shared by healthy donors. CDR3s were shorter in shared Treg sequences, reflecting few non-templated nucleotide insertions. Tconv and Treg cells from AIRE-deficient patients resembled healthy donors in TCRBV usage, CDR3 length and diversity.

The CDR3 is 13 residues long. The V end was cut by 6 bases, the J end by 0 bases, with 5 bases between. Germline V gives CDR1 SNHLY, CDR2 FYNNEI. Data came from immunoSEQ multiplex PCR; TCRdb stores just in-frame clones and leaves some out. The repertoire includes 20,000 to 25,000 clones, around 90% of them detected once, and more than 1.2% sits in the top ten. Regulatory T cells were sorted as CD4+CD25hiCD127low/negative. Unrelated healthy donors provided the controls. This TCR was recovered from a human donor in good health. This rearrangement joins TRBV2 to TRBJ1-4; D is unresolved. The sequenced sample consisted of CD4+CD25+ Tregs sorted from PBMCs. The CDR3 nucleotides read TGTGCCAGCAGCTCTACAACTAATGAAAAACTGTTTTTT. It translates to CASSSTTNEKLFF.